A selection of T cell receptor beta chains follows, all from one sample in a study of blood T cell repertoires in COVID-19. The data were produced by immunoSEQ multiplex PCR, yet TCRdb's version contains in-frame clones alone and is incomplete. Of 50,000 to 80,000 clones in the sample, about 86% were seen once. The specimen was peripheral blood. The receptors come from a man in his fifties or sixties with active COVID-19. CDR3s include the opening cysteine and the closing phenylalanine or tryptophan. A D gene is named only where the DNA matches it firmly. Clone sizes are given selectively: once, few, many, or a class where the clone is expanded.

TRBJ2-1,few,TRBV23-1,TRBD1,CASSQRTGSSYNEQFF,TGCGCCAGCAGTCAACGGACAGGGAGCTCCTACAATGAGCAGTTCTTC
TRBJ2-7,few,TRBV6-5,TRBD1,CASRSQGARSYEQYF,TGTGCCAGCAGATCACAGGGGGCCCGCTCCTACGAGCAGTACTTC
TRBJ2-7,.,TRBV7-2,TRBD1,CASSPTLDRAYEQYF,TGTGCCAGCAGCCCAACACTGGACAGGGCCTACGAGCAGTACTTC
TRBJ2-2,.,TRBV12-3/TRBV12-4,TRBD1,CASSLGTGLFF,TGTGCCAGCAGTTTAGGGACAGGACTGTTTTTT
TRBJ2-3,.,TRBV27,TRBD1,CASSLRTGVSTDTQYF,TGTGCCAGCAGTTTACGGACAGGGGTGAGCACAGATACGCAGTATTTT
TRBJ2-1,.,TRBV28,TRBD2,CASSPGTSGRASYNEQFF,TGTGCCAGCAGTCCCGGGACTAGCGGGAGGGCTTCCTACAATGAGCAGTTCTTC
TRBJ1-1,.,TRBV5-1,TRBD1,CASSLDRGIKNTEAFF,TGCGCCAGCAGCTTGGACAGGGGGATTAAGAACACTGAAGCTTTCTTT
TRBJ1-1,.,TRBV11-3,TRBD1,CASSLTGVTEAFF,TGTGCCAGCAGCTTGACAGGGGTAACTGAAGCTTTCTTT
TRBJ2-5,.,TRBV15,.,CATASSKGFERRPETQYF,TGTGCCACAGCTTCCTCAAAGGGTTTTGAGCGGCGACCGGAGACCCAGTACTTC
TRBJ2-1,.,TRBV3-1/TRBV3-2,.,CASSPSGSSYNEQFF,TGTGCCAGCAGCCCGTCGGGTAGCTCCTACAATGAGCAGTTCTTC
TRBJ2-2,.,TRBV19,TRBD1,CASIRQGSTGELFF,TGTGCCAGTATTAGACAGGGAAGCACCGGGGAGCTGTTTTTT
TRBJ1-4,.,TRBV7-6,.,CASNKTGKLFF,TGTGCCAGCAACAAAACCGGGAAACTGTTTTTT
TRBJ2-2,.,TRBV19,.,CASTRTNTGELFF,TGTGCCAGTACGAGGACGAACACCGGGGAGCTGTTTTTT
TRBJ2-1,once,TRBV5-6,.,CASSRDGEQFF,TGTGCCAGCAGCCGTGACGGGGAGCAGTTCTTC
TRBJ2-7,.,TRBV11-2,.,CASSLEPSRSTYEQYF,TGTGCCAGCAGCTTAGAGCCGAGCCGATCAACCTACGAGCAGTACTTC
TRBJ1-5,once,TRBV11-3,.,CASTPPLGEDNQPQHF,TGTGCCAGCACCCCCCCCTTGGGAGAGGACAATCAGCCCCAGCATTTT
TRBJ2-2,.,TRBV7-9,.,CASTTAGNTGELFF,TGTGCCAGCACTACGGCGGGGAACACCGGGGAGCTGTTTTTT
TRBJ2-5,.,TRBV5-1,.,CASSLLGGGGETQYF,TGCGCCAGCAGCCTGCTGGGAGGAGGAGGAGAGACCCAGTACTTC
TRBJ2-5,.,TRBV19,TRBD1,CASRGQGTYQETQYF,TGTGCCAGTCGAGGACAGGGAACGTACCAAGAGACCCAGTACTTC
TRBJ1-1,.,TRBV18,TRBD1,CASSPDRVDGAFF,TGTGCCAGCTCACCAGACAGGGTGGATGGGGCTTTCTTT
TRBJ2-3,once,TRBV11-2,.,CASSAGYRDTQYF,TGTGCCAGCAGCGCAGGGTATAGGGATACGCAGTATTTT
TRBJ1-2,.,TRBV3-1/TRBV3-2,TRBD1,CASSPDRLNYGYTF,TGTGCCAGCAGCCCGGACAGGTTAAACTATGGCTACACCTTC
TRBJ2-1,.,TRBV7-9,.,CASSLGGFFQQFF,TGTGCCAGCAGCTTAGGAGGATTCTTCCAGCAGTTCTTC
TRBJ2-5,.,TRBV7-7,TRBD2,CASSEAGVETQYF,TGTGCCAGCAGTGAAGCGGGAGTAGAGACCCAGTACTTC
TRBJ2-3,.,TRBV11-2,TRBD2,CASNLADLPRDTQYF,TGTGCCAGCAATCTAGCGGATCTACCCAGAGATACGCAGTATTTT
TRBJ2-5,.,TRBV7-9,.,CASSWGGVGKETQYF,TGTGCCAGCAGCTGGGGCGGGGTCGGAAAAGAGACCCAGTACTTC
TRBJ2-2,.,TRBV19,TRBD1,CASSPQGAIRTGELFF,TGTGCCAGTAGTCCCCAGGGGGCCATTCGTACCGGGGAGCTGTTTTTT
TRBJ1-6,.,TRBV30,TRBD1,CAWSGSQGANSPLHF,TGTGCCTGGAGTGGGAGCCAGGGGGCGAATTCACCCCTCCACTTT
TRBJ1-2,.,TRBV7-9,.,CASSSSNSRGYGYTF,TGTGCCAGCAGCTCGAGTAATAGTCGAGGGTATGGCTACACCTTC